A single sample is the source of the 23 T cell receptor beta chains below, sequenced in a study of T cells in Graves' hyperthyroidism and ophthalmopathy. RNA transcripts served as the template for amplifying TCR beta CDR3 regions. A first-round RT-PCR of the TCR CDR3 used the HTBI primer set. TCRdb reprocessed the multiplex PCR reads via MiXCR and lists one record per CDR3 protein. The sample carries roughly 280,000 distinct CDR3 sequences, approximately 15% recorded once. What was sequenced was blood. Every receptor here comes from a woman aged 55-69 years with Graves' ophthalmopathy.

This clonotype was detected many times. The J gene is TRBJ1-6, the V gene TRBV12-3 or TRBV12-4, with no clear D. V gave up 5 bases and J gave up 5 bases, with 10 bases separating them. The CDR3 covers 14 residues. CDR3 sequence (DNA): TGTGCCAGCAGTCCAAGACGGGATAATTCACCCCTCCACTTT. Its translation: CASSPRRDNSPLHF.

In its sample, this clonotype was seen many times. The CDR3 sequence is CASSLDPGGFYGYTF. In nucleotides, the CDR3 is TGTGCCAGCAGCTTAGATCCAGGGGGCTTCTATGGCTACACCTTC. The genes are TRBV11-2 and TRBJ1-2; TRBD1 matches at 8 bases. Trimming at V came to 0 bases and at J to 4 bases, leaving 4 bases not matched to a gene. Germline loops: CDR1 SGHAT, CDR2 FQNNGV. The CDR3 totals 15 residues.

This clonotype came up many times. The chain combines TRBV27 with TRBJ1-6; 7 bases are shared with TRBD1. CDR1 is MNHEY, CDR2 SMNVEV, per germline (reference sequence). V lost 3 bases, J lost 9 bases, and 2 bases stayed unmatched. This CDR3 is 13 amino acids long. DNA for the CDR3: TGTGCCAGCAGTTTGCACAGGGGTTCACCCCTCCACTTT. Encoded protein: CASSLHRGSPLHF.

This clonotype was counted a few times. The chain recombines TRBV6-1 with TRBJ2-7, with D perhaps matching TRBD1 (5 bases). Germline assignment: CDR1 MNHNS and CDR2 SASEGT. The V end lost 3 bases, the J end lost 2 bases, and 11 bases lay between the germline ends. The CDR3 contains 14 residues. CDR3 sequence: CASSERSGTYEQYF. In nucleotides, the CDR3 is TGTGCCAGCAGTGAGAGGTCAGGGACCTACGAGCAGTACTTC.

This clonotype was recorded at least ten times. The chain employs TRBV20-1 and TRBJ2-1, with TRBD2 matching over 12 bases. The CDR3 contains 14 residues. Trimming took 5 bases from V and 4 from J; bases not matched to a gene: 3. Germline V gene lookup returns CDR1 DFQATT and CDR2 SNEGSKA (reference sequence). The CDR3 nucleotides are TGCAGTGCTGGGGGACTAGCGGGTTACAATGAGCAGTTCTTC. It encodes CSAGGLAGYNEQFF.

This clonotype was counted ten times or more. The chain carries TRBV5-5 and TRBJ2-3, with TRBD1 identical over 9 bases. The germline gives CDR1 SGHKS, CDR2 YYEKEE (reference sequence). CDR3 length: 15 residues. The ends lost 4 bases at V and 6 bases at J; junction bases unmatched: 9. The DNA of the CDR3 is TGTGCCAGCAGCAAGTCCCGGGACAGGGACGATACGCAGTATTTT. This gives the protein CASSKSRDRDDTQYF.

This clonotype was counted many times. V and J are TRBV27 and TRBJ1-5, with D unclear. This CDR3 region has 15 residues. Germline loops: CDR1 MNHEY, CDR2 SMNVEV (reference sequence). V was cut by 3 bases and J by 3 bases, with 12 bases left in between. The CDR3 loop reads CASSFVPVSNQPQHF. The CDR3 DNA reads as TGTGCCAGCAGTTTTGTCCCTGTATCCAATCAGCCCCAGCATTTT.

Worth noting for this clonotype: Just one base apart from a much larger clone, this may be a read error. The chain combines TRBV6-2 or TRBV6-3 with TRBJ1-5; weak D call: TRBD1 (6 bases). From germline, CDR1 is MNHEY and CDR2 SVGEGT. V lost 6 bases, J lost 2 bases, and 14 bases lay in between. The CDR3 spans 15 residues. CDR3 amino acids: CASRLAGDGNQPQHF. In nucleotides, the CDR3 is TGTGCCAGCAGATTAGCAGGGGACGGCAATCAGCCCCAGCATTTT.

This clonotype appeared once. The chain employs TRBV2 and TRBJ2-2; TRBD1 or TRBD2 may be the D gene (6 bases each). The germline V gene encodes CDR1 SNHLY and CDR2 FYNNEI. The V and J ends lost 6 bases and 2 bases respectively, with 10 bases between them. This CDR3 has 14 amino acids. The CDR3 region is CASRRDTNTGELFF. The CDR3 bases are TGTGCCAGCAGGCGGGACACCAACACCGGGGAGCTGTTTTTT.

This clonotype appeared many times. This chain uses TRBV7-2 with TRBJ2-1, with TRBD2 matching over 10 bases. This CDR3 spans 16 amino acids. Germline assignment: CDR1 SGHTA and CDR2 FQGNSA. Trimming took 4 bases from V and 7 from J; bases not matched to a gene: 10. DNA for the CDR3: TGTGCCAGCAGCTCGCAACCGGGACTAGCGTCGAATGAGCAGTTCTTC. This codes for CASSSQPGLASNEQFF.

The sample holds many counts of this clonotype. The chain combines TRBV28 with TRBJ2-7; the D gene is possibly TRBD1 (5 bases). The V end lost 5 bases, the J end lost 2 bases, and 10 bases lay between the germline ends. The CDR3 runs 13 residues. Germline CDR1 MDHEN, CDR2 SYDVKM. The CDR3 here is CASSLIQAYEQYF. The CDR3 DNA sequence: TGTGCCAGCAGTCTAATACAGGCCTACGAGCAGTACTTC.

The table lists this clonotype with a count of one. V usage is TRBV6-2 or TRBV6-3 and J usage is TRBJ1-6; 7 bases align to TRBD1. The V and J ends lost 7 bases and 4 bases, in that order; junction bases with no gene match: 4. The CDR3 sequence is 14 residues long. Germline-derived CDR1 and CDR2 are MNHEY and SVGEGT. DNA of the CDR3: TGTGCCAGCAAATCGACAGGGTATAATTCACCCCTCCACTTT. Translated, it gives CASKSTGYNSPLHF.

This clonotype was seen many times. CDR3 protein: CASKKSGGLYGYTF. CDR3 nucleotides: TGTGCCAGCAAGAAATCAGGGGGCTTATATGGCTACACCTTC. The chain combines TRBV28 with TRBJ1-2; 8 bases match TRBD1. There are 14 residues in the CDR3. With V trimmed by 7 bases and J by 5 bases, 9 bases remained unmatched. CDR1 MDHEN and CDR2 SYDVKM come from the germline V gene.

This clonotype appeared many times. The rearrangement joins TRBV18 to TRBJ2-5; no clear D. The CDR3 length is 13 residues. V shed 0 bases and J shed 4 bases, with 6 bases lying between them. CDR1 is KGHSH and CDR2 is LQKENI in the germline V gene. The CDR3 protein is CASSPPALETQYF. Written as DNA, the CDR3 is TGTGCCAGCTCACCACCCGCCCTAGAGACCCAGTACTTC.

This clonotype was counted only a few times. The rearrangement uses TRBV9 and TRBJ2-1, with 7 bases lining up with TRBD2. The CDR3 spans 17 residues. Unmatched junction bases numbered 12, after V lost 3 bases and J lost 3 bases. The V gene's germline CDR1 is SGDLS and CDR2 YYNGEE. The CDR3 DNA sequence: TGTGCCAGCAGCGCATCAATGGGGGGGTCTAGCTACAATGAGCAGTTCTTC. The encoded protein is CASSASMGGSSYNEQFF.

This clonotype was observed at least ten times. V usage is TRBV5-1 and J usage is TRBJ2-5; D gene uncertain. Germline-derived CDR1 and CDR2 are SGHRS and YFSETQ. Trimming cost V 0 bases and J 1 base, with 7 bases left between them. CDR3 length: 14 residues. CDR3 in amino acids: CASSLVPAQETQYF. The CDR3 nucleotides are TGCGCCAGCAGCTTGGTCCCGGCCCAAGAGACCCAGTACTTC. Full variable domain (rest looked up from reference TRBV5-1 and TRBJ2-5): KAGVTQTPRYLIKTRGQQVTLSCSPISGHRSVSWYQQTPGQGLQFLFEYFSETQRNKGNFPGRFSGRQFSNSRSEMNVSTLELGDSALYLCASSLVPAQETQYFGPGTRLLVL.

This clonotype was picked up one time. This sequence may be a read error, since a much larger clone differs from it by one base. Since no conserved phenylalanine or tryptophan closes the CDR3, a read error is the likely cause. This sequence joins TRBV19 and TRBJ1-1; tentative D call: TRBD1 (6 bases). The V gene lost 7 bases and the J gene lost 0 bases, with 15 bases spanning the gap. Per the germline V gene, CDR1 is LNHDA and CDR2 is SQIVND (reference sequence). CDR3 size: 15 residues. The CDR3: CASNQGRSMNTEAFL. The CDR3 nucleotides read TGTGCCAGTAATCAGGGGCGATCCATGAACACTGAAGCTTTCCTT.

This clonotype was found many times. The chain employs TRBV18 and TRBJ2-5; 11 bases map to TRBD1. The CDR3 spans 15 residues. Germline V CDR1 and CDR2: KGHSH, LQKENI. V was clipped by 3 bases and J by 5 bases; unmatched bases: 5. The DNA of the CDR3 is TGTGCCAGCTCACCGACTCGGGACAGGGGGGAGACCCAGTACTTC. This sequence encodes CASSPTRDRGETQYF.

This clonotype showed up many times. V usage is TRBV5-5 and J usage is TRBJ2-5; TRBD2 aligns across 10 bases. The germline CDR1 and CDR2 sequences are SGHKS and YYEKEE (reference sequence). This CDR3 is 16 amino acids long. V trimming: 0 bases; J trimming: 2 bases; junction bases outside the gene matches: 4. CDR3 amino acids: CASSLGLAGVQETQYF. For the CDR3, the DNA is TGTGCCAGCAGCTTGGGACTAGCGGGTGTTCAAGAGACCCAGTACTTC.

This clonotype was seen a handful of times. V and J are TRBV7-9 and TRBJ2-3; possibly TRBD1 for D (5 bases). Trimming cost V 2 bases and J 8 bases, with 20 bases left between them. CDR3 length equals 16 residues. Germline V gene lookup returns CDR1 SEHNR and CDR2 FQNEAQ (reference sequence). CDR3: CASSLSTQVLQSTQYF. The CDR3 DNA sequence: TGTGCCAGCAGCTTATCGACACAGGTTCTCCAGTCTACGCAGTATTTT.

Ten or more counts support this clonotype. V usage is TRBV7-8 and J usage is TRBJ2-2; 10 bases match TRBD1. CDR3 length: 16 residues. With V trimmed by 5 bases and J by 4 bases, 7 bases remained unmatched. Germline loops: CDR1 SGHVS, CDR2 FQNEAQ. CDR3 residues: CASSPRDRGITGELFF. The CDR3 DNA reads as TGTGCCAGCAGCCCACGGGACAGGGGCATCACCGGGGAGCTGTTTTTT.

This clonotype has more than one count but fewer than ten. The CDR3 here is CASSLALISPYEQYF. The DNA for the CDR3 is TGTGCCAGCAGCTTGGCCCTGATATCTCCCTACGAGCAGTACTTC. This chain joins TRBV5-6 and TRBJ2-7, with unresolved D. This CDR3 comprises 15 residues. The germline gives CDR1 SGHDT, CDR2 YYEEEE. V lost 0 bases to trimming and J lost 2 bases, with 12 bases between them. Using reference TRBV5-6 and TRBJ2-7 for the parts outside the CDR3, the full variable domain is DAGVTQSPTHLIKTRGQQVTLRCSPKSGHDTVSWYQQALGQGPQFIFQYYEEEERQRGNFPDRFSGHQFPNYSSELNVNALLLGDSALYLCASSLALISPYEQYFGPGTRLTVT.

This clonotype has ten or more counts. The chain employs TRBV3-1 and TRBJ1-2; D might be TRBD1 (5 bases). Between the trimmed V and J ends, which lost 5 bases and 8 bases, there was a span of 12 bases. Per germline, CDR1 LGHDT and CDR2 YNNKEL (reference sequence). This CDR3 is 12 amino acids long. This chain's CDR3 is CASSYTGTGYTF. The CDR3 bases are TGTGCCAGCAGCTATACCGGGACCGGCTACACCTTC.